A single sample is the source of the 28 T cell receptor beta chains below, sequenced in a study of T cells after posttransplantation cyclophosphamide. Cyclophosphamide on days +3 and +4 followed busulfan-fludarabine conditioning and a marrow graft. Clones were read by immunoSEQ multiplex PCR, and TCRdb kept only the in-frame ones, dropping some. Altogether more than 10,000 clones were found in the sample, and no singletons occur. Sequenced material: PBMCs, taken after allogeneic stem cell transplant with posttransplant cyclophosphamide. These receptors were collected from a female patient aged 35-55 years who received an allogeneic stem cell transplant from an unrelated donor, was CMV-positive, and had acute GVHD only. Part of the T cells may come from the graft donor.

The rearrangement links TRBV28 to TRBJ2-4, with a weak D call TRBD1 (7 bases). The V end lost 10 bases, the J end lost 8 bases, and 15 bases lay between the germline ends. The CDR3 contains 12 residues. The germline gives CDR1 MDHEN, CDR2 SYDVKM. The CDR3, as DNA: TGTGCCACCGGGGGACAGTGGGACATTCAGTACTTC. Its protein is CATGGQWDIQYF.

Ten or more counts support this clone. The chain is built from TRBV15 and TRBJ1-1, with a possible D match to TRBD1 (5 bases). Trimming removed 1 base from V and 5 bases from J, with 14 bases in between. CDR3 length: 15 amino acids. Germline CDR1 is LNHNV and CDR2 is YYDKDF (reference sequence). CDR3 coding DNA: TGTGCCACCAGCAGAGGTTGGGGGAGGGTGACTGAAGCTTTCTTT. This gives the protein CATSRGWGRVTEAFF.

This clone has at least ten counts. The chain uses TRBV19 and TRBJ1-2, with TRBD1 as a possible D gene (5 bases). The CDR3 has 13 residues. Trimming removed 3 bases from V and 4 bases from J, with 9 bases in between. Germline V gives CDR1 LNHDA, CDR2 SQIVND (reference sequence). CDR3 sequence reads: CASSIGQGYGYTF. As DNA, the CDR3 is TGTGCCAGTAGTATTGGGCAGGGCTATGGCTACACCTTC.

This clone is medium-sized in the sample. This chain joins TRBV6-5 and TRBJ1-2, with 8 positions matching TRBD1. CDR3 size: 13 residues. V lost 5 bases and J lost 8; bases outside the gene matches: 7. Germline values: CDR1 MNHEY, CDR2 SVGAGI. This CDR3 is CASSRGQGGGYTF. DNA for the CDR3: TGTGCCAGCAGTCGAGGACAGGGAGGAGGCTACACCTTC.

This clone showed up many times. For the CDR3, the DNA is TGTGCCAGCAGTGAATGGGGACTACAGGGAAGGTCAGAGTACGTC. Protein: CASSEWGLQGRSEYV. The chain recombines TRBV6-1 with TRBJ2-7, with D tentatively TRBD2 (7 bases). The V gene's germline CDR1 is MNHNS and CDR2 SASEGT. V dropped 2 bases and J dropped 11 bases, with 22 bases sitting between them. This CDR3 contains 15 residues.

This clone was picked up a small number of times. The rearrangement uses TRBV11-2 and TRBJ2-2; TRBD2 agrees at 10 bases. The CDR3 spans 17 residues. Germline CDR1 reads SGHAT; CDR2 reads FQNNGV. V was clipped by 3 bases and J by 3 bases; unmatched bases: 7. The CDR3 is CASSFPSGGGYTGELFF. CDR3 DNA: TGTGCCAGCAGCTTCCCTAGCGGGGGCGGTTACACCGGGGAGCTGTTTTTT.

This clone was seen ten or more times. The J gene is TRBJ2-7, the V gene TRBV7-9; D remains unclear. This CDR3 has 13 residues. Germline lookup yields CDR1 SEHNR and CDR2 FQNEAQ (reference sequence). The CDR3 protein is CASSPLDGVYRTV. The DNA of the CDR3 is TGTGCCAGCAGCCCCCTCGACGGAGTTTATCGTACCGTC.

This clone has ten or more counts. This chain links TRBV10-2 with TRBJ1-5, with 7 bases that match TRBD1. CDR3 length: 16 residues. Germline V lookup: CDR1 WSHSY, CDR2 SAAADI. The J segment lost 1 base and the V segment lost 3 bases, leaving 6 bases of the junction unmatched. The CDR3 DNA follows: TGCGCCAGCAGTGATTTCGCAGGGGGGAGCAATCAGCCCCAGCATTTT. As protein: CASSDFAGGSNQPQHF.

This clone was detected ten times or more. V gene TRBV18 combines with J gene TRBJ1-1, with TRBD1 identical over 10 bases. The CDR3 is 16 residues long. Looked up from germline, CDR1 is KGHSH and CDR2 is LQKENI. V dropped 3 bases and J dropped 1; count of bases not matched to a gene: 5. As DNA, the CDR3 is TGTGCCAGCTCACCCCAGGGACAGGGGCGGAACACTGAAGCTTTCTTT. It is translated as CASSPQGQGRNTEAFF.

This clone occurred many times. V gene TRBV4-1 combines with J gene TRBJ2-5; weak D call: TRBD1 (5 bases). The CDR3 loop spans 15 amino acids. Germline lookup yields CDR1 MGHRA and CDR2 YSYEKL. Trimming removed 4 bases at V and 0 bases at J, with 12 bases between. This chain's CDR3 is CASSLLDSNQETQYF. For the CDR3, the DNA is TGCGCCAGCAGCCTACTCGACAGTAACCAAGAGACCCAGTACTTC.

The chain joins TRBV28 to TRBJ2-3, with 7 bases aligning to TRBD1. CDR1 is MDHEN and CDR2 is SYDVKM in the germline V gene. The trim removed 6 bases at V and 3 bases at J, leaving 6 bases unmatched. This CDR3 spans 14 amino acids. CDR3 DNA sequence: TGTGCCAGCAGCTTAGGGGGCTTAACAGATACGCAGTATTTT. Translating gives CASSLGGLTDTQYF.

The CDR3 nucleotides read TGTGCCAGCAGCGTAAAGCCCGGGGGAGACTACGAGCAGTACTTC. Encoded protein: CASSVKPGGDYEQYF. The gene calls are TRBV9 and TRBJ2-7; tentatively, D is TRBD2 (6 bases). Per germline, CDR1 SGDLS and CDR2 YYNGEE. V gave up 1 base and J gave up 3 bases, with 14 bases separating them. The CDR3 runs 15 residues. The complete variable domain, with remaining parts taken from reference TRBV9 and TRBJ2-7, reads DSGVTQTPKHLITATGQRVTLRCSPRSGDLSVYWYQQSLDQGLQFLIQYYNGEERAKGNILERFSAQQFPDLHSELNLSSLELGDSALYFCASSVKPGGDYEQYFGPGTRLTVT.

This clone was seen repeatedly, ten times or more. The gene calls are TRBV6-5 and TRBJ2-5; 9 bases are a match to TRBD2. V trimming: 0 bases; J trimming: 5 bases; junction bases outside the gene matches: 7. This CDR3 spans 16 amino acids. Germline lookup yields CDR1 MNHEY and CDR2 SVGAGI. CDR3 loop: CASSYSAWTSAETQYF. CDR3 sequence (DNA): TGTGCCAGCAGTTACTCAGCTTGGACTAGCGCGGAGACCCAGTACTTC.

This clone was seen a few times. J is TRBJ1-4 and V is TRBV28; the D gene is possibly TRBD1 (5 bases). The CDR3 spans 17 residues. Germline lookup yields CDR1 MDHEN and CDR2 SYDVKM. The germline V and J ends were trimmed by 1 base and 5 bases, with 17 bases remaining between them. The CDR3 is CASSLLMLGLENEKLFF. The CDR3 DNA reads TGTGCCAGCAGTTTATTGATGTTGGGGCTGGAAAATGAAAAACTGTTTTTT.

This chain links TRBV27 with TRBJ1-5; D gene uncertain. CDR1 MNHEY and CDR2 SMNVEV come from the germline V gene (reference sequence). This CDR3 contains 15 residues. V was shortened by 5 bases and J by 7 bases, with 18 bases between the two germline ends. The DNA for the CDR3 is TGTGCCAGCAGTCCTTCTCTGGAGGGCGGGCAGCCCCAGCATTTT. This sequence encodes CASSPSLEGGQPQHF.

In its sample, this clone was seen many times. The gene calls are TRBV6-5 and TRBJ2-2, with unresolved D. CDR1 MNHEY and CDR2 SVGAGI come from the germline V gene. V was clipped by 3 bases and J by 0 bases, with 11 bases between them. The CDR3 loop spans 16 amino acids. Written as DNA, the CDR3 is TGTGCCAGCAGTTATGGGCGTCAGGCGAACACCGGGGAGCTGTTTTTT. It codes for CASSYGRQANTGELFF.

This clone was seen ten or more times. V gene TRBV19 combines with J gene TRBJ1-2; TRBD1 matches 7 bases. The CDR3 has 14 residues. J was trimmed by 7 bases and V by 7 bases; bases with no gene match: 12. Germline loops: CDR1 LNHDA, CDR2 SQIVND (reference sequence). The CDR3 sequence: CASKGAGLLFGYTF. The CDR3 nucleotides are TGTGCCAGTAAGGGGGCAGGGCTTCTGTTTGGCTACACCTTC.

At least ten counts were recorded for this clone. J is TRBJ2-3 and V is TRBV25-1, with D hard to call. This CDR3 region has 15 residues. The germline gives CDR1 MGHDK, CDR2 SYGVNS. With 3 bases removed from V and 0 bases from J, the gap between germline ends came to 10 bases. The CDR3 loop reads CASSDAGDSTDTQYF. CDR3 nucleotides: TGTGCCAGCAGTGACGCCGGAGATAGCACAGATACGCAGTATTTT.

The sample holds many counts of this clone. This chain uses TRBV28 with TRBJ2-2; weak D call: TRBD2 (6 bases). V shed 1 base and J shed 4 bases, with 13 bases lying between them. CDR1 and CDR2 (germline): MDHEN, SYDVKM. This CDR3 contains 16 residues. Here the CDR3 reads CASSLLLGLSTGELFF. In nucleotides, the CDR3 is TGTGCCAGCAGTTTATTACTCGGACTAAGCACCGGGGAGCTGTTTTTT.

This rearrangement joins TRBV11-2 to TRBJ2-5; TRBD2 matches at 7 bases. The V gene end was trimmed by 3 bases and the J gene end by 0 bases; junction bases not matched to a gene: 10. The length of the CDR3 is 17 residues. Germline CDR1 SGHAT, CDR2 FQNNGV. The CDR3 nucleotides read TGTGCCAGCAGCTTGCTGAGGGCTAGCGGTTACCAAGAGACCCAGTACTTC. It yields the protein CASSLLRASGYQETQYF.

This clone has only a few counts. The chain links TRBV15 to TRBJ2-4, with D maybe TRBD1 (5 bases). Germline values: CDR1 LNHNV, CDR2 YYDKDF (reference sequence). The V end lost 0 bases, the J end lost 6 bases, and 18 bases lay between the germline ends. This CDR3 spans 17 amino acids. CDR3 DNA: TGTGCCACCAGCAGAGATCAATTGGGGCAGGGTGTAAACATTCAGTACTTC. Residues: CATSRDQLGQGVNIQYF.

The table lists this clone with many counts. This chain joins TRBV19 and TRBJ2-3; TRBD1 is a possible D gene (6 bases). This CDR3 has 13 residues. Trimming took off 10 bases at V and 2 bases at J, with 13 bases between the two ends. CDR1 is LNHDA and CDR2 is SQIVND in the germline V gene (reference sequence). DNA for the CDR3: TGTGCCATCGCGCAGGGGAACACAGATACGCAGTATTTT. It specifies CAIAQGNTDTQYF.

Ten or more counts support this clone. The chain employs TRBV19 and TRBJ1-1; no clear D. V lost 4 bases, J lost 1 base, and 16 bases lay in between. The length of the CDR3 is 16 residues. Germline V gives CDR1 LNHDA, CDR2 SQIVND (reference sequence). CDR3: CASSTLRHSPNTEAFF. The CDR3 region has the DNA TGTGCCAGTAGTACCCTCCGCCACTCTCCGAACACTGAAGCTTTCTTT.

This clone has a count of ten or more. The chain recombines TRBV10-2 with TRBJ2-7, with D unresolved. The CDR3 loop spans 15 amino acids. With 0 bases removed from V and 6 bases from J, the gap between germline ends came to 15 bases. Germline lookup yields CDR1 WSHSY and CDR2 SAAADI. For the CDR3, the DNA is TGCGCCAGCAGTGAGTCGGGTCAGGTGGGTTTCGAGCAGTACGTC. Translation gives CASSESGQVGFEQYV.

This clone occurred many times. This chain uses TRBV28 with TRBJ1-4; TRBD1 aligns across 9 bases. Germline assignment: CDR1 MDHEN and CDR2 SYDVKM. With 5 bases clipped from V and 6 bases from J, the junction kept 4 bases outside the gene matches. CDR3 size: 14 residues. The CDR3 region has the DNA TGTGCCAGCAGTCCCGGGACAGGGTATGAAAAACTGTTTTTT. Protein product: CASSPGTGYEKLFF. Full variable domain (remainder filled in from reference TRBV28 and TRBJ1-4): DVKVTQSSRYLVKRTGEKVFLECVQDMDHENMFWYRQDPGLGLRLIYFSYDVKMKEKGDIPEGYSVSREKKERFSLILESASTNQTSMYLCASSPGTGYEKLFFGSGTQLSVL.

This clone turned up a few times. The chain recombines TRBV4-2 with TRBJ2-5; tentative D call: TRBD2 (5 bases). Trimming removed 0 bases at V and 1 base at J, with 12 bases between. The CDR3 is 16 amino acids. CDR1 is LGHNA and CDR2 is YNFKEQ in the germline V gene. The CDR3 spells CASSQDSGLLQETQYF. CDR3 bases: TGTGCCAGCAGCCAAGATTCAGGACTCCTCCAAGAGACCCAGTACTTC.

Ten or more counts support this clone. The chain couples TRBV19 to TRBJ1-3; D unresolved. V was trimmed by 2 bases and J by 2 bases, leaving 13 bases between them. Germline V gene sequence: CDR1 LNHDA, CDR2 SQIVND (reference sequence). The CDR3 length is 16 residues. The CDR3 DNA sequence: TGTGCCAGTAGTATAAGGAACAGTGAGCCTGGAAACACCATATATTTT. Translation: CASSIRNSEPGNTIYF.

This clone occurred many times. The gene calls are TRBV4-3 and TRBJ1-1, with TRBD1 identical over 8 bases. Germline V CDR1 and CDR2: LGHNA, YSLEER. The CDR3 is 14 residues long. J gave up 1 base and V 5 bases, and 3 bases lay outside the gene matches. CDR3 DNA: TGCGCCAGCAGCGCGCAGGGGGCGAACACTGAAGCTTTCTTT. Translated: CASSAQGANTEAFF.